This TCR beta chain was obtained from a study of T cells after yellow fever vaccination. Overall study context: Researchers used SMART-Seq v4 Ultra Low Input to prepare fractions that had low cell numbers.

In its sample, this clonotype was seen many times. 5'RACE template switching generated TCR cDNA, adding a universal primer site and UMIs. Each CDR3 protein is one row after TCRdb ran MiXCR on the 5' RACE reads. The sample has about 310,000 distinct CDR3 sequences, less than 4.5% seen once. CDR3 size: 14 residues. The germline CDR1 and CDR2 sequences are ENHRY and SYGVKD. The V end lost 4 bases, the J end lost 0 bases, and 7 bases lay between the germline ends. The receptor's source is a man aged 18 to 30 who received the YFV17D yellow fever vaccine. The V call is TRBV10-3, the J call TRBJ2-4; D possibly corresponds to TRBD2 (5 bases). Material: PBMCs, obtained on the day of the yellow fever booster vaccination. The CDR3 protein is CAISGGGAKNIQYF. In DNA, the CDR3 is TGTGCCATCAGTGGTGGAGGAGCCAAAAACATTCAGTACTTC.